Here is one T cell receptor (beta chain) with its context. Antigen unknown. These data originate in a study of shared clonotypes between healthy human individuals. TCRdb's table, derived via immunoSEQ multiplex PCR, lists solely in-frame clones and lacks some. Found here are approximately 650,000 clones, around 95% of them singletons; the top ten hold roughly 0.1%. The study, taken as a whole, reports: Across four donors, naive CD4 shared roughly 5%, naive CD8 under 4%, memory CD4 2% to 2.5%, memory CD8 around 0.36%.

CD45RO-negative, CCR7-positively selected cells formed the naive CD8 fraction, excluding terminally differentiated effector memory CD45RA+ cells. Donation came from healthy HIV-negative adults that had no recent acute infections or vaccinations. CDR3 length equals 14 residues. Germline V CDR1 and CDR2: MNHEY, SMNVEV (reference sequence). V trimming: 3 bases; J trimming: 7 bases; junction bases outside the gene matches: 4. The sequence was obtained from a woman in her twenties or thirties in good health. V is TRBV27 and J is TRBJ2-7, with 12 bases fitting TRBD1. The specimen sequenced was naive CD8+ T cells sorted from blood. This CDR3 reads CASSFGTGGGEQYF. Written as DNA, the CDR3 is TGTGCCAGCAGTTTCGGGACAGGGGGCGGGGAGCAGTACTTC.